The source of this T cell receptor beta chain is a study of early T cells in non-severe SARS-CoV-2 infection. V lost 3 bases and J 8 bases, leaving 16 bases between the germline ends. Germline V gives CDR1 SGHVS, CDR2 FNYEAQ. The CDR3 loop spans 14 amino acids. This clonotype has at least ten counts. TCRdb processed the 5' RACE reads anew with MiXCR; each CDR3 protein has one entry. The sample contains approximately 70,000 distinct CDR3 sequences, 4.6% of which appear only once. Sequencing was performed on whole blood, taken at baseline. This receptor was obtained from an adult who was a healthcare worker with PCR-confirmed SARS-CoV-2 infection or an uninfected control (not recorded which). The donor label of this sample is uncertain. This sequence joins TRBV7-6 and TRBJ1-2; no firm D call. The DNA for the CDR3 is TGTGCCAGCAGCTTGGGCCCCTCCTCGGAGGGCTACACCTTC. It is translated as CASSLGPSSEGYTF.